This paragraph reports one T cell receptor beta chain. Germline trimming cut 4 bases from V and 4 bases from J; bases unmatched to any gene: 14. CDR3 length equals 18 residues. Germline values: CDR1 LGHDT, CDR2 YNNKEL (reference sequence). This sample was taken from a study of blood T cell repertoires in COVID-19. Study details: Whether acute or convalescent, the COVID-19 samples came from the United States, Italy and Spain.

The method was immunoSEQ multiplex PCR; TCRdb's version includes in-frame clones alone and lacks a portion of them. Of tens of thousands of clones in the sample, more than 75% were seen once. The TCR originated in a woman of 80 years or more with acute or convalescent COVID-19. J is TRBJ2-3 and V is TRBV3-1 (or the pseudogene TRBV3-2); TRBD2 aligns across 10 bases. Input material: peripheral blood. As DNA, the CDR3 is TGTGCCAGCAGCCGATTGACTAGCGGGTCTTCCGGGGCAGATACGCAGTATTTT. Translating gives CASSRLTSGSSGADTQYF.